Below, 32 T cell receptor beta chains from the same sample are listed, as sequenced in a study of CD8 T cells in Susac syndrome. The RNA, about 0.45 to 1 ug, was put through reverse transcription using random hexamers. MiXCR, applied by TCRdb to the immunoSEQ multiplex PCR reads, yields one record per CDR3 protein. The table lists about 29,000 distinct CDR3 sequences, around 95% of them singletons, with 0.27% in the top ten. Sample: CD8+ T cells from PBMCs. These receptors were obtained from a human donor in good health.

The V and J genes are TRBV5-6 and TRBJ2-7, with D unresolved. The V gene lost 0 bases and the J gene lost 5 bases, with 9 bases spanning the gap. CDR1 is SGHDT, CDR2 YYEEEE, per germline. The CDR3 contains 13 residues. CDR3 bases: TGTGCCAGCAGCTTGGGTTTCGTCCACGAGCAGTACTTC. Translation gives CASSLGFVHEQYF.

CDR3 sequence (DNA): TGTGCCAGCAGCTTACTAGGGTACGGGGAGCTGTTTTTT. It is translated as CASSLLGYGELFF. This chain joins TRBV7-2 and TRBJ2-2; D is ambiguous. The germline V and J ends were trimmed by 2 bases and 7 bases, with 8 bases remaining between them. CDR3 length: 13 amino acids. Germline V gene data show CDR1 as SGHTA and CDR2 as FQGNSA.

The chain links TRBV3-1 to TRBJ1-5, with TRBD1 matching over 8 bases. This CDR3 contains 15 residues. The V segment lost 1 base and the J segment 4 bases; nucleotides outside the gene matches: 3. Germline V gene data show CDR1 as LGHDT and CDR2 as YNNKEL (reference sequence). The CDR3, as DNA: TGTGCCAGCAGCCAAGGGACAGGGTTTAATCAGCCCCAGCATTTT. Translating gives CASSQGTGFNQPQHF.

Here the CDR3 reads CAISESRAVFNYGYTF. The CDR3 DNA is TGTGCCATCAGTGAGTCGAGGGCAGTCTTTAACTATGGCTACACCTTC. The chain carries TRBV10-3 and TRBJ1-2; no definite D call. V lost 0 bases, J lost 1 base, and 12 bases lay in between. The CDR3 is 16 amino acids. The germline V gene encodes CDR1 ENHRY and CDR2 SYGVKD.

The chain employs TRBV6-5 and TRBJ1-6; 9 bases align to TRBD1. This CDR3 comprises 15 residues. J lost 10 bases, V lost 5 bases, and 9 bases had no gene match. Germline values: CDR1 MNHEY, CDR2 SVGAGI. The CDR3, as DNA: TGTGCCAGCAGTCCCAGGACAGGGGCCGGGTCACCCCTCCACTTT. Amino acids: CASSPRTGAGSPLHF.

The chain is built from TRBV4-3 and TRBJ2-5, with D unclear. Germline V gene data show CDR1 as LGHNA and CDR2 as YSLEER. The CDR3 is made up of 13 amino acids. V gave up 4 bases and J gave up 4 bases, with 10 bases separating them. CDR3 in DNA: TGCGCCAGCAGCCGCAATTTAGTAGAGACCCAGTACTTC. Its translation is CASSRNLVETQYF.

The genes are TRBV7-8 and TRBJ1-1, with 7 bases fitting TRBD1. The CDR3 length is 13 residues. CDR1 and CDR2 (germline): SGHVS, FQNEAQ. With 4 bases clipped from V and 11 bases from J, the junction kept 10 bases outside the gene matches. CDR3 in DNA: TGTGCCAGCAGCTCCCTGAAGACAGGGTGGGCTTTCTTT. As protein: CASSSLKTGWAFF.

This clonotype was picked up a small number of times. The chain carries TRBV9 and TRBJ2-3; TRBD2 matches 10 bases. The V gene's germline CDR1 is SGDLS and CDR2 YYNGEE. The CDR3 has 14 residues. The trim removed 2 bases at V and 3 bases at J, leaving 0 bases unmatched. The CDR3 region has the DNA TGTGCCAGCAGCGTTAGCGGGGGGACAGATACGCAGTATTTT. Its protein is CASSVSGGTDTQYF. The full variable domain, its missing parts supplied by reference TRBV9 and TRBJ2-3, is DSGVTQTPKHLITATGQRVTLRCSPRSGDLSVYWYQQSLDQGLQFLIQYYNGEERAKGNILERFSAQQFPDLHSELNLSSLELGDSALYFCASSVSGGTDTQYFGPGTRLTVL.

This clonotype was picked up one time. This chain joins TRBV12-3 or TRBV12-4 and TRBJ2-5; D is unresolved. The CDR3 has 14 amino acids. V was cut by 3 bases and J by 4 bases, with 12 bases left in between. CDR3 protein: CASSLSYLGETQYF. The CDR3 DNA reads as TGTGCCAGCAGTTTGTCTTACCTTGGAGAGACCCAGTACTTC.

This chain connects TRBV12-3 or TRBV12-4 to TRBJ2-3; possibly TRBD2 for D (6 bases). The V end was cut by 1 base, the J end by 1 base, with 6 bases between. The length of the CDR3 is 14 residues. CDR3 sequence: CASSLGGGTDTQYF. DNA for the CDR3: TGTGCCAGCAGTTTAGGCGGGGGCACAGATACGCAGTATTTT.

This chain connects TRBV7-6 to TRBJ2-2; 8 nucleotides align to TRBD1. The V gene end was trimmed by 5 bases and the J gene end by 3 bases; junction bases not matched to a gene: 20. Germline V gene sequence: CDR1 SGHVS, CDR2 FNYEAQ. CDR3 size: 20 residues. CDR3 residues: CASSPKPPKRTGPDTGELFF. The CDR3 region has the DNA TGTGCCAGCAGCCCCAAACCACCTAAAAGGACAGGGCCGGACACCGGGGAGCTGTTTTTT. Full variable domain (remainder filled in from reference TRBV7-6 and TRBJ2-2): GAGVSQSPRYKVTKRGQDVALRCDPISGHVSLYWYRQALGQGPEFLTYFNYEAQQDKSGLPNDRFSAERPEGSISTLTIQRTEQRDSAMYRCASSPKPPKRTGPDTGELFFGEGSRLTVL.

The chain employs TRBV29-1 and TRBJ1-1; TRBD1 matches at 9 bases. The trim removed 6 bases at V and 5 bases at J, leaving 7 bases unmatched. The CDR3 has 13 amino acids. Per germline, CDR1 SQVTM and CDR2 ANQGSEA. The CDR3 region has the DNA TGCAGCGTAGGGACAGGGCGGAATACTGAAGCTTTCTTT. Residues: CSVGTGRNTEAFF.

The J gene is TRBJ1-1, the V gene TRBV6-1; D possibly corresponds to TRBD1 (6 bases). V was trimmed by 4 bases and J by 1 base, leaving 16 bases between them. The CDR3 is 16 amino acids. Germline CDR1 and CDR2: MNHNS and SASEGT. CDR3 sequence (DNA): TGTGCCAGCAGTGGGACAGCCTTGCGGGAGAACACTGAAGCTTTCTTT. Protein product: CASSGTALRENTEAFF.

The chain joins TRBV19 to TRBJ1-1; 8 nucleotides line up with TRBD1. The CDR3 is made up of 15 amino acids. Germline CDR1 reads LNHDA; CDR2 reads SQIVND (reference sequence). With V trimmed by 3 bases and J by 1 base, 4 bases remained unmatched. The CDR3 region is CASSMSGTGNTEAFF. CDR3 in DNA: TGTGCCAGTAGTATGTCCGGGACAGGGAACACTGAAGCTTTCTTT. Drawing the rest from reference TRBV19 and TRBJ1-1, the complete variable domain is DGGITQSPKYLFRKEGQNVTLSCEQNLNHDAMYWYRQDPGQGLRLIYYSQIVNDFQKGDIAEGYSVSREKKESFPLTVTSAQKNPTAFYLCASSMSGTGNTEAFFGQGTRLTVV.

This rearrangement joins TRBV6-2 or TRBV6-3 to TRBJ1-2, with D hard to call. V lost 3 bases, J lost 3 bases, and 8 bases lay in between. This CDR3 has 13 amino acids. The germline V gene has CDR1 MNHEY and CDR2 SVGEGT. In DNA, the CDR3 is TGTGCCAGCAGTTATAACAGAGACTATGGCTACACCTTC. Protein: CASSYNRDYGYTF.

The chain has TRBV5-1 and TRBJ1-1; D is uncertain. The CDR3 is 13 amino acids. Germline V gene sequence: CDR1 SGHRS, CDR2 YFSETQ. V was clipped by 0 bases and J by 1 base, with 4 bases between them. CDR3 region: CASSLEGNTEAFF. CDR3 DNA sequence: TGCGCCAGCAGCTTGGAAGGGAACACTGAAGCTTTCTTT.

The gene calls are TRBV6-2 or TRBV6-3 and TRBJ1-1; perhaps TRBD1 as D (6 bases). Trimming cost V 5 bases and J 5 bases, with 12 bases left between them. The CDR3 covers 13 residues. Germline CDR1 is MNHEY and CDR2 is SVGEGT. CDR3 sequence: CASSVGQWTEAFF. CDR3 nucleotide sequence: TGTGCCAGCAGTGTCGGACAGTGGACTGAAGCTTTCTTT.

V is TRBV27 and J is TRBJ2-1; D is perhaps TRBD1 (6 bases). CDR1 is MNHEY and CDR2 is SMNVEV in the germline V gene (reference sequence). The ends were cut back, 4 bases at V and 2 bases at J, with 12 bases in the middle. The CDR3 has 15 amino acids. Here the CDR3 DNA reads TGTGCCAGCAGTTCGGGGACACCTACCTACAATGAGCAGTTCTTC. Protein: CASSSGTPTYNEQFF.

V gene TRBV10-2 combines with J gene TRBJ2-7, with no clear D. The CDR3 runs to 11 residues. Germline CDR1 is WSHSY and CDR2 is SAAADI. Trimming pared 1 base from V and 4 bases from J, leaving 2 bases between. CDR3 amino acids: CASSELYEQYF. DNA of the CDR3: TGCGCCAGCAGTGAGTTGTACGAGCAGTACTTC.

The chain uses TRBV29-1 and TRBJ2-5, with a tentative D call TRBD2 (5 bases). V was clipped by 0 bases and J by 7 bases, with 15 bases between them. Germline lookup yields CDR1 SQVTM and CDR2 ANQGSEA. The CDR3 runs to 14 residues. The CDR3 nucleotides read TGCAGCGTTGAAGATCATTTCGAAAGCGGGACCCAGTACTTC. Its protein is CSVEDHFESGTQYF.

The rearrangement links TRBV20-1 to TRBJ2-7; TRBD1 agrees at 7 bases. From germline, CDR1 is DFQATT and CDR2 SNEGSKA (reference sequence). The CDR3 has 12 amino acids. V lost 5 bases to trimming and J lost 3 bases; unmatched junction nucleotides: 4. The CDR3 protein is CSARDSFYEQYF. The CDR3 nucleotides are TGCAGTGCTCGGGACAGTTTCTACGAGCAGTACTTC.

V gene TRBV12-3 or TRBV12-4 combines with J gene TRBJ2-1; D is perhaps TRBD1 (8 bases). The CDR3 consists of 17 residues. V gave up 6 bases and J gave up 3 bases, with 21 bases separating them. CDR3 coding DNA: TGTGCCAGCAGCCCCCGATGGGGGGGACAGGACTACAATGAGCAGTTCTTC. Its translation: CASSPRWGGQDYNEQFF.

The table lists this clonotype with a count of one. The J gene is TRBJ1-1, the V gene TRBV5-1, with TRBD1 as a possible D gene (5 bases). The CDR3 covers 14 residues. Germline V gene data show CDR1 as SGHRS and CDR2 as YFSETQ. The ends were cut back, 3 bases at V and 0 bases at J, with 9 bases in the middle. The CDR3 loop is CASSYNRMNTEAFF. The CDR3, as DNA: TGCGCCAGCAGCTACAACAGGATGAACACTGAAGCTTTCTTT.

The chain couples TRBV12-5 to TRBJ2-7; D gene uncertain. Germline lookup yields CDR1 LGHNT and CDR2 FRNRAP. Between the trimmed V and J ends, which lost 6 bases and 3 bases, there was a span of 9 bases. The CDR3 contains 12 residues. CDR3 in amino acids: CASGFDIYEQYF. The CDR3 DNA reads TGTGCTAGTGGATTCGACATCTACGAGCAGTACTTC.

The chain joins TRBV20-1 to TRBJ1-2; a possible D gene is TRBD1 (5 bases). The V end was cut by 0 bases, the J end by 6 bases, with 14 bases between. The CDR3 is 14 residues long. Per the germline V gene, CDR1 is DFQATT and CDR2 is SNEGSKA (reference sequence). The CDR3 sequence: CSARDQGSLNGYTF. As DNA, the CDR3 is TGCAGTGCTAGAGATCAGGGCAGTTTGAATGGCTACACCTTC.

The chain is built from TRBV12-3 or TRBV12-4 and TRBJ1-2, with TRBD1 matching over 11 bases. V gave up 6 bases and J gave up 2 bases; unmatched junction bases: 5. The CDR3 totals 15 residues. In nucleotides, the CDR3 is TGTGCCAGCAGCCGCGGGGACAGGGGGAACTATGGCTACACCTTC. Its translation is CASSRGDRGNYGYTF.

The chain recombines TRBV7-9 with TRBJ1-1, with no clear D. Germline-derived CDR1 and CDR2 are SEHNR and FQNEAQ (reference sequence). CDR3 length: 11 amino acids. With 10 bases removed from V and 1 base from J, the gap between germline ends came to 7 bases. CDR3 loop: CAIRGNTEAFF. In DNA form, the CDR3 reads TGTGCCATCAGAGGGAACACTGAAGCTTTCTTT.

The rearrangement joins TRBV6-2 or TRBV6-3 to TRBJ1-5, with TRBD1 matching 8 bases. The J segment lost 7 bases and the V segment lost 1 base, leaving 9 bases of the junction unmatched. Germline values: CDR1 MNHEY, CDR2 SVGEGT. The CDR3 length is 16 residues. The CDR3, as DNA: TGTGCCAGCAGTTACTTGGTCAGGGGGCAGAGACAGCCCCAGCATTTT. Its translation: CASSYLVRGQRQPQHF.

This chain uses TRBV7-9 with TRBJ2-3; weak D call: TRBD2 (6 bases). The germline V gene encodes CDR1 SEHNR and CDR2 FQNEAQ (reference sequence). V gave up 5 bases and J gave up 1 base, with 19 bases separating them. CDR3 length: 17 amino acids. In DNA form, the CDR3 reads TGTGCCAGCAGCACGTCCCGGGACTTTTTTGGCACAGATACGCAGTATTTT. This gives the protein CASSTSRDFFGTDTQYF.

The chain couples TRBV4-1 to TRBJ1-1, with D perhaps TRBD1 (5 bases). The CDR3 totals 14 residues. Between the trimmed V and J ends, which lost 8 bases and 1 base, there was a span of 14 bases. Per germline, CDR1 MGHRA and CDR2 YSYEKL. CDR3 in amino acids: CASRGNLKNTEAFF. CDR3 nucleotides: TGCGCCAGCCGGGGGAACCTGAAGAACACTGAAGCTTTCTTT.

CDR3 residues: CASSRGGWETQYF. The CDR3 nucleotides read TGTGCCAGCAGCCGAGGGGGCTGGGAGACCCAGTACTTC. The chain couples TRBV5-6 to TRBJ2-5, with 7 bases identical to TRBD1. The J segment lost 5 bases and the V segment lost 4 bases, leaving 5 bases of the junction unmatched. Germline assignment: CDR1 SGHDT and CDR2 YYEEEE. This CDR3 region has 13 residues.

The chain employs TRBV9 and TRBJ2-6; D is undetermined. Trimming cost V 5 bases and J 2 bases, with 2 bases left between them. Germline V gene data show CDR1 as SGDLS and CDR2 as YYNGEE. The CDR3 is 12 amino acids. In DNA form, the CDR3 reads TGTGCCAGCAGAACTGGGGCCAACGTCCTGACTTTC. Translated: CASRTGANVLTF. The variable domain in full, with the rest retrieved from reference TRBV9 and TRBJ2-6, is DSGVTQTPKHLITATGQRVTLRCSPRSGDLSVYWYQQSLDQGLQFLIQYYNGEERAKGNILERFSAQQFPDLHSELNLSSLELGDSALYFCASRTGANVLTFGAGSRLTVL.